This TCR beta chain came from a study of PD-1 blockade in classical Hodgkin lymphoma. About the research overall: Nivolumab was administered to patients intravenously at 3 mg/kg every 2 weeks.

Points on this clone: Its antigen remains unknown.

Specified time point: cycle 4 day 1 (C4D1), after 5 to 7 weeks of nivolumab. Brentuximab vedotin exposure varied among the patients, all of whom had relapsed after autologous stem cell transplantation. Findings and caveats of the study: There remain no defined causes for the repertoire differences, which possibly reflect disease activity or prior therapy. Newly diagnosed patients had diversity similar to the baseline diversity of complete responders.

TCRdb's copy holds only in-frame clones and misses some; the assay was immunoSEQ multiplex PCR. The sample has around 23,000 clones; around 85% are singletons. Sequenced material: peripheral blood mononuclear cells (PBMCs), taken before the fourth cycle of nivolumab. The TCR originated in a human donor with classical Hodgkin lymphoma.

CDR3 sequence (DNA): TGTGCCAGCAGTGCCGCGGGACAGGGGGAAAAACTGTTTTTT. This gives the protein CASSAAGQGEKLFF. The V and J genes are TRBV6-1 and TRBJ1-4; 10 bases align to TRBD1. Germline values: CDR1 MNHNS, CDR2 SASEGT. Trimming cost V 4 bases and J 8 bases; bases outside gene matches: 4. CDR3 length: 14 amino acids.